One and the same sample provided the 2 T cell receptor beta chains below, sequenced in a study of blood T cells in healthy people across ages. A sample-barcoded 5' primer and a J-beta primer mix were used in a second PCR of roughly 7 to 12 cycles. From the 5' RACE reads, TCRdb called clonotypes with MiXCR, one entry per CDR3 protein. The sample lists around 580,000 distinct CDR3 sequences; around 48% were seen once. Sequenced: blood. The receptors stem from a man at least 80 years old in good health.

The chain combines TRBV7-9 with TRBJ2-7; D gene ambiguous. Germline V gene lookup returns CDR1 SEHNR and CDR2 FQNEAQ (reference sequence). The ends were cut back, 5 bases at V and 2 bases at J, with 13 bases in the middle. The CDR3 extends over 14 amino acids. CDR3 protein: CASSHNIGAYEQYF. The DNA of the CDR3 is TGTGCCAGCAGCCACAATATTGGAGCCTACGAGCAGTACTTC. The full variable domain, with the rest looked up from reference TRBV7-9 and TRBJ2-7, is DTGVSQNPRHKITKRGQNVTFRCDPISEHNRLYWYRQTLGQGPEFLTYFQNEAQLEKSRLLSDRFSAERPKGSFSTLEIQRTEQGDSAMYLCASSHNIGAYEQYFGPGTRLTVT.

This rearrangement joins TRBV29-1 to TRBJ2-1; 14 positions agree with TRBD2. Trimming cost V 4 bases and J 4 bases; bases outside gene matches: 18. In germline, CDR1 is SQVTM, CDR2 ANQGSEA. The CDR3 sequence is 20 residues long. The CDR3 region has the DNA TGCAGCGTTGTGGGACCGGGACTAGCGGGAGAAGGGTCCAAGTACAATGAGCAGTTCTTC. Translation: CSVVGPGLAGEGSKYNEQFF.